These 29 T cell receptor beta chains were all obtained from the same sample, sequenced in a study of cytomegalovirus exposure and HLA in healthy donors. The PCR employed 60 Vbeta primers together with 13 Jbeta primers. Produced via immunoSEQ multiplex PCR; TCRdb's table is partial and in-frame only. This sample carries about 120,000 clones, 55% to 65% of them seen once, and the ten largest clones take 9% to 10%. Sequencing was carried out using PBMCs. The source of these receptors is a man aged 40-49 years in good health and CMV-seropositive.

This chain uses TRBV5-1 with TRBJ2-2; 10 bases match TRBD2. The germline gives CDR1 SGHRS, CDR2 YFSETQ. V shed 5 bases, J shed 3 bases, and the junction held 13 bases outside the gene matches. This CDR3 is 18 amino acids long. The CDR3 DNA is TGCGCCAGCAGTCGTACCCTAGCGGGAGCGTCCGACACCGGGGAGCTGTTTTTT. This gives the protein CASSRTLAGASDTGELFF.

The chain joins TRBV7-9 to TRBJ2-5; maybe TRBD2 (6 bases). V lost 5 bases and J lost 0, with 10 bases in between. The germline gives CDR1 SEHNR, CDR2 FQNEAQ (reference sequence). This CDR3 is built from 14 residues. CDR3 loop: CASSPERDQETQYF. CDR3 nucleotide sequence: TGTGCCAGCAGCCCCGAGCGGGACCAAGAGACCCAGTACTTC.

The table lists this clone with a few counts. The genes are TRBV5-1 and TRBJ1-1, with D perhaps TRBD1 (5 bases). The CDR3 runs to 14 residues. V lost 3 bases to trimming and J lost 0 bases, with 9 bases between them. The germline CDR1 and CDR2 sequences are SGHRS and YFSETQ. The CDR3 is CASSSTGLNTEAFF. The CDR3 DNA sequence: TGCGCCAGCAGCTCTACAGGTTTGAACACTGAAGCTTTCTTT.

The chain couples TRBV19 to TRBJ2-1, with 8 bases that match TRBD2. Germline loops: CDR1 LNHDA, CDR2 SQIVND (reference sequence). The CDR3 loop spans 20 amino acids. V shed 7 bases and J 4 bases; nucleotides not matched to a gene: 24. As DNA, the CDR3 is TGTGCCAGTACCCCAGTGCCCGGTCTAGCGGGCTCAGCAAATTACAATGAGCAGTTCTTC. It translates to CASTPVPGLAGSANYNEQFF.

The V and J genes are TRBV7-2 and TRBJ2-5; D may be TRBD1 (5 bases). CDR1 is SGHTA and CDR2 is FQGNSA in the germline V gene. CDR3 size: 15 residues. V lost 3 bases and J lost 5, with 16 bases in between. The CDR3 region is CASSFTGFGPETQYF. CDR3 nucleotide sequence: TGTGCCAGCAGCTTTACAGGTTTCGGGCCGGAGACCCAGTACTTC.

The chain links TRBV29-1 to TRBJ1-5; the D is unclear. The CDR3 extends over 12 amino acids. V lost 0 bases, J lost 5 bases, and 5 bases lay in between. CDR1 is SQVTM, CDR2 ANQGSEA, per germline. The CDR3 loop reads CSVEDPDQPQHF. CDR3 bases: TGCAGCGTTGAAGATCCCGATCAGCCCCAGCATTTT.

This clone appeared a few times. The chain joins TRBV29-1 to TRBJ2-2; unclear D gene. The germline V and J ends were trimmed by 3 bases and 4 bases, with 9 bases remaining between them. CDR1 is SQVTM, CDR2 ANQGSEA, per germline. This CDR3 has 13 residues. The CDR3 sequence is CSVDRVSTGELFF. The CDR3, as DNA: TGCAGCGTTGATCGGGTCAGCACCGGGGAGCTGTTTTTT.

This clone was seen more than once but under ten times. The chain has TRBV2 and TRBJ2-5, with TRBD2 matching over 13 bases. The J call is uncertain, as TRBJ2-7 better fits the DNA end. The CDR3 has 13 residues. Per germline, CDR1 SNHLY and CDR2 FYNNEI. This CDR3 is CASKGTSGVEQYF. The CDR3 DNA reads TGTGCCAGCAAGGGGACTAGCGGGGTCGAGCAGTACTTC.

The rearrangement uses TRBV6-1 and TRBJ1-2; D ambiguous. Per the germline V gene, CDR1 is MNHNS and CDR2 is SASEGT. The CDR3 is made up of 11 amino acids. Trimming shortened V by 8 bases and J by 1 base, and 5 bases separated the two germline ends. CDR3 protein: CASWHNYGYTF. For the CDR3, the DNA is TGTGCCAGCTGGCATAACTATGGCTACACCTTC.

The table lists this clone with a few counts. The chain carries TRBV7-9 and TRBJ2-7, with 7 bases identical to TRBD1. After removal of 3 bases from V and 1 base from J, the junction contained 6 bases not matched to a gene. The CDR3 extends over 15 amino acids. Germline V lookup: CDR1 SEHNR, CDR2 FQNEAQ (reference sequence). CDR3 DNA sequence: TGTGCCAGCAGCTTCCGACAGGGAATATCCTACGAGCAGTACTTC. Translation gives CASSFRQGISYEQYF. The whole variable domain, remainder taken from reference TRBV7-9 and TRBJ2-7, is DTGVSQNPRHKITKRGQNVTFRCDPISEHNRLYWYRQTLGQGPEFLTYFQNEAQLEKSRLLSDRFSAERPKGSFSTLEIQRTEQGDSAMYLCASSFRQGISYEQYFGPGTRLTVT.

J is TRBJ1-1 and V is TRBV7-3, with a weak D call TRBD1 (6 bases). Trimming took off 2 bases at V and 1 base at J, with 8 bases between the two ends. Germline V gene data show CDR1 as SGHTA and CDR2 as FQGTGA. The CDR3 consists of 14 residues. The chain's CDR3 is CASSLGQSNTEAFF. CDR3 coding DNA: TGTGCCAGCAGCTTAGGACAGTCGAACACTGAAGCTTTCTTT. Combining the CDR3 with reference TRBV7-3 and TRBJ1-1 gives the whole variable domain GAGVSQTPSNKVTEKGKYVELRCDPISGHTALYWYRQSLGQGPEFLIYFQGTGAADDSGLPNDRFFAVRPEGSVSTLKIQRTERGDSAVYLCASSLGQSNTEAFFGQGTRLTVV.

This clone was picked up a small number of times. The V gene is TRBV11-2, the J gene TRBJ1-5; 8 positions agree with TRBD1. The CDR3 covers 16 residues. The J segment lost 5 bases and the V segment lost 5 bases, leaving 11 bases of the junction unmatched. Germline V gives CDR1 SGHAT, CDR2 FQNNGV. The CDR3 loop is CASSPARGRSHQPQHF. The DNA for the CDR3 is TGTGCCAGCAGCCCGGCCAGGGGGCGTTCGCATCAGCCCCAGCATTTT.

The genes are TRBV29-1 and TRBJ2-1; TRBD1 might be the D (6 bases). CDR1 is SQVTM, CDR2 ANQGSEA, per germline. The ends were cut back, 2 bases at V and 7 bases at J, with 15 bases in the middle. The CDR3 spans 14 residues. CDR3 sequence: CSVERDTNPNEQFF. The CDR3 DNA sequence: TGCAGCGTTGAACGGGACACCAACCCTAATGAGCAGTTCTTC.

The table lists this clone with a few counts. This sequence joins TRBV6-6 and TRBJ1-5; the D gene is possibly TRBD1 (6 bases). Trimming stripped 0 bases from V and 3 bases from J, with 9 bases between. The CDR3 is 15 residues long. The germline CDR1 and CDR2 sequences are MNHNY and SVGAGI (reference sequence). The CDR3 sequence: CASSYSGANNQPQHF. Written as DNA, the CDR3 is TGTGCCAGCAGTTACTCGGGGGCGAACAATCAGCCCCAGCATTTT.

J is TRBJ2-3 and V is TRBV29-1; 8 positions agree with TRBD1. Germline-derived CDR1 and CDR2 are SQVTM and ANQGSEA. This CDR3 spans 14 amino acids. The trim removed 7 bases at V and 4 bases at J, leaving 10 bases unmatched. The CDR3 DNA sequence: TGCAGCGCATCGGGACAGGCCCCGGCAGATACGCAGTATTTT. Translating it yields CSASGQAPADTQYF.

The chain uses TRBV10-3 and TRBJ2-5, with 9 bases identical to TRBD2. Germline-derived CDR1 and CDR2 are ENHRY and SYGVKD. The CDR3 is made up of 14 amino acids. V shed 5 bases and J 3 bases; nucleotides not matched to a gene: 4. DNA for the CDR3: TGTGCCATCAGTTGGACTAGCGAAAAAGAGACCCAGTACTTC. This encodes CAISWTSEKETQYF.

This clone has only a few counts. This rearrangement joins TRBV4-1 to TRBJ2-7, with 11 positions matching TRBD1. Germline CDR1 reads MGHRA; CDR2 reads YSYEKL. The CDR3 length is 17 residues. V shed 0 bases, J shed 3 bases, and the junction held 7 bases outside the gene matches. DNA of the CDR3: TGCGCCAGCAGCCAAGATTTTGGGACAGGGGGTTTCTACGAGCAGTACTTC. Amino acid sequence: CASSQDFGTGGFYEQYF.

The rearrangement uses TRBV13 and TRBJ2-2; D perhaps matches TRBD1 (6 bases). Trimming pared 3 bases from V and 1 base from J, leaving 12 bases between. The CDR3 extends over 16 amino acids. Germline V gene sequence: CDR1 PRHDT, CDR2 FYEKMQ (reference sequence). In DNA, the CDR3 is TGTGCCAGCAGCTTTTCAGGGGTGTTGAACACCGGGGAGCTGTTTTTT. Residues: CASSFSGVLNTGELFF.

This chain joins TRBV13 and TRBJ1-2, with 9 bases matching TRBD1. V shed 5 bases, J shed 8 bases, and the junction held 9 bases outside the gene matches. The CDR3 has 14 residues. CDR1 and CDR2 from the germline V gene are PRHDT and FYEKMQ (reference sequence). CDR3: CASSIGQGNWGYTF. CDR3 in DNA: TGTGCCAGCAGCATTGGACAGGGGAATTGGGGCTACACCTTC. The full variable domain, rest sourced from reference TRBV13 and TRBJ1-2, is AAGVIQSPRHLIKEKRETATLKCYPIPRHDTVYWYQQGPGQDPQFLISFYEKMQSDKGSIPDRFSAQQFSDYHSELNMSSLELGDSALYFCASSIGQGNWGYTFGSGTRLTVV.

The rearrangement joins TRBV27 to TRBJ1-5; a possible D gene is TRBD1 (5 bases). Germline CDR1 and CDR2: MNHEY and SMNVEV (reference sequence). Trimming took 2 bases from V and 0 from J, leaving 14 bases between them. CDR3 length equals 17 residues. The CDR3 loop is CASSLTGGTYSNQPQHF. CDR3 nucleotide sequence: TGTGCCAGCAGTTTAACGGGAGGGACGTATAGCAATCAGCCCCAGCATTTT.

This clone was seen more than once but under ten times. V gene TRBV28 combines with J gene TRBJ2-1; possibly TRBD2 for D (6 bases). The V end was cut by 9 bases, the J end by 5 bases, with 17 bases between. CDR1 is MDHEN and CDR2 is SYDVKM in the germline V gene. CDR3 length: 14 amino acids. CDR3: CASKRDGGNNEQFF. In nucleotides, the CDR3 is TGTGCCAGTAAGAGGGACGGAGGGAACAATGAGCAGTTCTTC.

V gene TRBV7-9 combines with J gene TRBJ1-5; D possibly corresponds to TRBD1 (6 bases). The V end lost 2 bases, the J end lost 1 base, and 6 bases lay between the germline ends. The germline CDR1 and CDR2 sequences are SEHNR and FQNEAQ (reference sequence). The CDR3 length is 14 residues. In DNA form, the CDR3 reads TGTGCCAGCAGCTTACAGGGGAGCAATCAGCCCCAGCATTTT. It translates to CASSLQGSNQPQHF.

This chain joins TRBV6-1 and TRBJ2-3; 10 bases agree with TRBD2. The germline gives CDR1 MNHNS, CDR2 SASEGT. With 4 bases clipped from V and 4 bases from J, the junction kept 5 bases outside the gene matches. CDR3 size: 15 residues. CDR3: CASSGPAGGADTQYF. The CDR3 coding sequence is TGTGCCAGCAGTGGTCCAGCGGGGGGGGCAGATACGCAGTATTTT.

This clone has just a few counts. This chain links TRBV6-1 with TRBJ2-5; TRBD2 is a possible D gene (7 bases). Trimming left V 4 bases short and J 7 bases short, with 16 bases between. Germline V gene lookup returns CDR1 MNHNS and CDR2 SASEGT. The CDR3 totals 14 residues. This CDR3 is CASSGRNREGTQYF. The DNA of the CDR3 is TGTGCCAGCAGTGGGAGAAACAGGGAGGGGACCCAGTACTTC.

The V gene is TRBV11-1, the J gene TRBJ2-7, with TRBD2 matching 9 bases. The trim removed 3 bases at V and 1 base at J, leaving 10 bases unmatched. The CDR3 runs 17 residues. In germline, CDR1 is SGHAT, CDR2 FQDESV (reference sequence). The CDR3 DNA is TGTGCCAGCAGCTTGGCCCAAGTTAGCGGGAGTTCCTACGAGCAGTACTTC. This codes for CASSLAQVSGSSYEQYF.

This chain uses TRBV15 with TRBJ2-2; 8 nucleotides match TRBD1. The CDR3 sequence is 15 residues long. In germline, CDR1 is LNHNV, CDR2 YYDKDF (reference sequence). The junction had 5 bases not matched to a gene; V was cut back by 2 bases and J by 6 bases. The CDR3 region is CATSRTRGLSGELFF. DNA for the CDR3: TGTGCCACCAGCAGAACCAGGGGGCTATCCGGGGAGCTGTTTTTT.

This clone has more than one count but fewer than ten. The rearrangement uses TRBV29-1 and TRBJ2-5; TRBD2 agrees at 9 bases. The CDR3 contains 15 residues. Germline CDR1 reads SQVTM; CDR2 reads ANQGSEA. V gave up 5 bases and J gave up 5 bases; unmatched junction bases: 12. In nucleotides, the CDR3 is TGCAGCGTTCGGAGGACTAGCGAAGGGGGTGAGACCCAGTACTTC. The encoded protein is CSVRRTSEGGETQYF.

V and J are TRBV4-1 and TRBJ2-7; 12 bases line up with TRBD2. The CDR3 is made up of 15 amino acids. Germline CDR1 MGHRA, CDR2 YSYEKL. Trimming at V came to 4 bases and at J to 0 bases, leaving 1 base not matched to a gene. CDR3 region: CASSLGLAGSYEQYF. The CDR3 nucleotides read TGCGCCAGCAGCCTGGGACTAGCGGGCTCCTACGAGCAGTACTTC.

The gene calls are TRBV9 and TRBJ2-5; the match to TRBD2 covers 11 bases. This CDR3 contains 16 residues. V shed 1 base, J shed 5 bases, and the junction held 7 bases outside the gene matches. CDR1 SGDLS and CDR2 YYNGEE come from the germline V gene. This CDR3 reads CASSVSVSGGGETQYF. Written as DNA, the CDR3 is TGTGCCAGCAGCGTATCAGTTAGCGGGGGGGGCGAGACCCAGTACTTC. Full variable domain (outside the CDR3, taken from reference TRBV9 and TRBJ2-5): DSGVTQTPKHLITATGQRVTLRCSPRSGDLSVYWYQQSLDQGLQFLIQYYNGEERAKGNILERFSAQQFPDLHSELNLSSLELGDSALYFCASSVSVSGGGETQYFGPGTRLLVL.